This entry features one T cell receptor beta chain sequence. This sample was included in a study of technical replicates of blood from several donors. V shed 0 bases and J shed 5 bases, with 7 bases lying between them. This CDR3 is built from 13 residues. CDR1 PRHDT and CDR2 FYEKMQ come from the germline V gene (reference sequence). Profiled with immunoSEQ multiplex PCR; TCRdb holds only in-frame clones, not every one. The table has about 60,000 clones, around 84% seen once; the top ten hold just over 5%. The TCR was taken from a human donor in good health. Some clones in this sample may be carry-over from other donors' samples. The sequenced sample consisted of PBMCs. The chain combines TRBV13 with TRBJ2-5, with unresolved D. DNA of the CDR3: TGTGCCAGCAGCTTAGGTGCGGTGGAGACCCAGTACTTC. It is translated as CASSLGAVETQYF.